The present T cell receptor beta chain was sequenced within a study of cytomegalovirus exposure and HLA in healthy donors. Between the trimmed V and J ends, which lost 9 bases and 3 bases, there was a span of 21 bases. This CDR3 spans 15 amino acids. CDR1 and CDR2 from the germline V gene are MNHNS and SASEGT. 60 Vbeta and 13 Jbeta primers were used in PCR. Clones were read by immunoSEQ multiplex PCR, and TCRdb kept only the in-frame ones, dropping some. This sample carries tens of thousands of clones, with approximately 2.9% going to the ten biggest clones. This clonotype was obtained from a man aged 40-49 years in good health and CMV-seronegative. The chain recombines TRBV6-1 with TRBJ2-7, with a possible D match to TRBD1 (6 bases). Source material: PBMCs. The CDR3 bases are TGTGCCAGTGGGTACCGGGACATGGACGTCTACGAGCAGTACTTC. It codes for CASGYRDMDVYEQYF.